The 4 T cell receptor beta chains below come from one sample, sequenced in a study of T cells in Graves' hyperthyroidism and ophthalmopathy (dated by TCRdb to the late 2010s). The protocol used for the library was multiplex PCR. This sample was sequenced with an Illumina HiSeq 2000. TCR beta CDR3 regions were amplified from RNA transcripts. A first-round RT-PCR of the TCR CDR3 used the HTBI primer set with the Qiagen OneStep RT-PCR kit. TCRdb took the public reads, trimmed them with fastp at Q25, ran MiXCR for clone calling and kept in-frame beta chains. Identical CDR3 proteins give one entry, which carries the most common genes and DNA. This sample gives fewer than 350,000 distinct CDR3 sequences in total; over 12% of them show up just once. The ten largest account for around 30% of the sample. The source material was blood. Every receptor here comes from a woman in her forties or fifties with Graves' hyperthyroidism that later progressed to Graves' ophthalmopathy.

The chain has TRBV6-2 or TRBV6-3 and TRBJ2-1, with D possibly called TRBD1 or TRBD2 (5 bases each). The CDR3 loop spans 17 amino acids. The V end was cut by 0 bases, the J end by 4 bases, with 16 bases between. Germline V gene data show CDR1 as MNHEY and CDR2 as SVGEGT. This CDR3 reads CASSYSTPEGLYNEQFF. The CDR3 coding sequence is TGTGCCAGCAGTTACTCGACGCCCGAGGGGCTGTACAATGAGCAGTTCTTC.

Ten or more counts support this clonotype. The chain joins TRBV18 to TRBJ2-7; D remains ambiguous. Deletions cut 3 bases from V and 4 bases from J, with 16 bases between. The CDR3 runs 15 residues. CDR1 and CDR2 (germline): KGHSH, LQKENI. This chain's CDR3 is CASSPARSNSYEQYF. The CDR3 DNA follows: TGTGCCAGCTCACCTGCTCGGTCAAACTCTTACGAGCAGTACTTC. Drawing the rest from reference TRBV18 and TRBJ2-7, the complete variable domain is NAGVMQNPRHLVRRRGQEARLRCSPMKGHSHVYWYRQLPEEGLKFMVYLQKENIIDESGMPKERFSAEFPKEGPSILRIQQVVRGDSAAYFCASSPARSNSYEQYFGPGTRLTVT.

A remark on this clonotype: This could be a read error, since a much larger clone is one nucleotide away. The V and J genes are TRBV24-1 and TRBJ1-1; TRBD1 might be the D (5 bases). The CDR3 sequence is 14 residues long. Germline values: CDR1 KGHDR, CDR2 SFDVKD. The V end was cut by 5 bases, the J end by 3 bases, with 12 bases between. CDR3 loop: CATSGGRGDTEAFF. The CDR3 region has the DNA TGTGCCACCAGTGGGGGACGGGGGGACACTGAAGCTTTCTTT.

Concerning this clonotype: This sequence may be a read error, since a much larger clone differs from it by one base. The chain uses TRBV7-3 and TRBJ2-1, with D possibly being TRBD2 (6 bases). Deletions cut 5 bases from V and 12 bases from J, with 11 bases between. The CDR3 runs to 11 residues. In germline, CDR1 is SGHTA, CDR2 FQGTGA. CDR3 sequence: CASSPGSGQFF. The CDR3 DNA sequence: TGTGCCAGCAGCCCCGGTAGCGGGCAGTTCTTC. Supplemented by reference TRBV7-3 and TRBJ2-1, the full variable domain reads GAGVSQTPSNKVTEKGKYVELRCDPISGHTALYWYRQSLGQGPEFLIYFQGTGAADDSGLPNDRFFAVRPEGSVSTLKIQRTERGDSAVYLCASSPGSGQFFGPGTRLTVL.